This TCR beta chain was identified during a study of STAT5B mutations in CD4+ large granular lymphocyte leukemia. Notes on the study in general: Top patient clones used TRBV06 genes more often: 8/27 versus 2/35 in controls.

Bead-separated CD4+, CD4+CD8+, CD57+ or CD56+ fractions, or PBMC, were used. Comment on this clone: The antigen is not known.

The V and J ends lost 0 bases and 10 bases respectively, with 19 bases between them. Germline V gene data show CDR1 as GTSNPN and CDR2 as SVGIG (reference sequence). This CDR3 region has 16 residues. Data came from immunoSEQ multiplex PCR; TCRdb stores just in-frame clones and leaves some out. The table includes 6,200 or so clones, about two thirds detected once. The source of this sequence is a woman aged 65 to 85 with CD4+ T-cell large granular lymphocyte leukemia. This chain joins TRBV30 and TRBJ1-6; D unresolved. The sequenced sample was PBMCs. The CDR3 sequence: CAWSVPPPGPRSPLHF. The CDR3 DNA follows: TGTGCCTGGAGTGTCCCCCCTCCGGGCCCCAGGTCACCCCTCCACTTT.